The text below deals with one T cell receptor beta chain. V lost 1 base to trimming and J lost 6 bases, with 15 bases between them. Germline CDR1 reads MGHRA; CDR2 reads YSYEKL. The CDR3 consists of 16 residues. This specimen comes from a study of blood T cell repertoires in COVID-19. Study information: Material from acute and convalescent COVID-19 was sourced from the United States, Italy and Spain. T cells, B-cell-depleted T cells, or PBMCs supplied cDNA or gDNA.

Authors' methods: Quantification of nucleated cells was approximated via reference gene primer amplification. Assay: immunoSEQ multiplex PCR; the TCRdb copy retains only in-frame clones and omits some. From that table come the V and J calls and clone size; the DNA was used to work out D and trimming. The sample holds 150,000 to 200,000 clones, about 88% seen once. The genes are TRBV4-1 and TRBJ2-2, with a tentative D call TRBD2 (5 bases). The origin of this receptor is a man aged 55 to 69 with acute or convalescent COVID-19. The sequenced sample consisted of peripheral blood. DNA for the CDR3: TGCGCCAGCAGCCAAGTCCCCGCCACGGGGTCCGGGGAGCTGTTTTTT. Residues: CASSQVPATGSGELFF.